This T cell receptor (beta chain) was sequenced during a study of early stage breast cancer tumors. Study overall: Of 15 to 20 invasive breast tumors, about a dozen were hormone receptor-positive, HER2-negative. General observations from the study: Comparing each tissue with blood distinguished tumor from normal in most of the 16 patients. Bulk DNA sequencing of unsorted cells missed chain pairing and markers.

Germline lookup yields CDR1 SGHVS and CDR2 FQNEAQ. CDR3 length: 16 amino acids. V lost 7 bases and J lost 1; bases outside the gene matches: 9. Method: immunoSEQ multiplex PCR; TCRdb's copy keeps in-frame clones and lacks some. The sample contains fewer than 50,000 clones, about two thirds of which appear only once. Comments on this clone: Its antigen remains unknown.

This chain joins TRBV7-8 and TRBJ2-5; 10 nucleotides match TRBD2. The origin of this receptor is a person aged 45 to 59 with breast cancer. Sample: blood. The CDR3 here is CASNHPLAGGQETQYF. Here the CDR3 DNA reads TGTGCCAGCAACCACCCTTTAGCGGGGGGCCAAGAGACCCAGTACTTC. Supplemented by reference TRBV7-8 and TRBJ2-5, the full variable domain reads GAGVSQSPRYKVAKRGQDVALRCDPISGHVSLFWYQQALGQGPEFLTYFQNEAQLDKSGLPSDRFFAERPEGSVSTLKIQRTQQEDSAVYLCASNHPLAGGQETQYFGPGTRLLVL.